This T cell receptor beta chain is drawn from a study of T cell responses to AZD1222 COVID-19 vaccine. On this clone itself: As yet, its antigen is unknown.

Here immunoSEQ multiplex PCR was the method, and the copy in TCRdb shows in-frame clones only, minus some. The table has around 150,000 clones, about 90% seen once. Study outcomes and limitations: Just a handful of people given AZD1222 tested seropositive at baseline.

Investigators merged groups given second doses at roughly 4 or roughly 12 weeks. This sample comprised peripheral blood, obtained 28 days after the second AZD1222 dose. The clonotype originates from an adult who received the AZD1222 COVID-19 vaccine.

Here the CDR3 reads CATSRDRVTGNTIYF. DNA of the CDR3: TGTGCCACCAGCAGAGATCGAGTTACTGGAAACACCATATATTTT. The chain employs TRBV15 and TRBJ1-3; D not certain. CDR1 LNHNV and CDR2 YYDKDF come from the germline V gene (reference sequence). Trimming took 0 bases from V and 2 from J, leaving 8 bases between them. CDR3 length: 15 residues.